These T cell receptor beta chains were read from a single sample in a study of somatic mutations in cytotoxic T cells in rheumatoid arthritis. Assay: immunoSEQ multiplex PCR; the TCRdb copy retains only in-frame clones and omits some. The top ten clones hold around 9% of a sample with some 29,000 clones, around 87% of them seen once. Material for sequencing was CD8+ T cells sorted from blood. The receptors shown here come from an adult with rheumatoid arthritis. CDR3s include the opening cysteine and the closing phenylalanine or tryptophan. The D gene is left open where the match is weak. A clone size is listed for some rows: how often the clone was seen (once, few, many), or a class if it is expanded.

d_call: NA; j_call: TRBJ2-2; clone_size: NA; v_call: TRBV5-6; cdr3_nt: TGTGCCAGCAGCGTTAGACTAGACTCCCCACCCGGGGAGCTGTTTTTT; cdr3_aa: CASSVRLDSPPGELFF
d_call: TRBD1; j_call: TRBJ1-2; clone_size: NA; v_call: TRBV4-1; cdr3_nt: TGCGCCAGCAGCCAAAGCAGACAGGGGAATGGCTACACCTTC; cdr3_aa: CASSQSRQGNGYTF
d_call: NA; j_call: TRBJ2-3; clone_size: NA; v_call: TRBV27; cdr3_nt: TGTGCCAGTGGGACCACACCGGGCCCAAATACGCAGTATTTT; cdr3_aa: CASGTTPGPNTQYF
d_call: NA; j_call: TRBJ1-5; clone_size: few; v_call: TRBV10-3; cdr3_nt: TGTGCCATCAGTGAGTATGGTCAGCCCCAGCATTTT; cdr3_aa: CAISEYGQPQHF
d_call: NA; j_call: TRBJ2-1; clone_size: once; v_call: TRBV6-6; cdr3_nt: TGTGCCAGCAGTTACGACAGCTCCTACAATGAGCAGTTCTTC; cdr3_aa: CASSYDSSYNEQFF
d_call: NA; j_call: TRBJ1-1; clone_size: few; v_call: TRBV7-9; cdr3_nt: TGTGCCAGCAGCCAAGGACCAGAAGCTTTCTTT; cdr3_aa: CASSQGPEAFF
d_call: TRBD1; j_call: TRBJ1-2; clone_size: NA; v_call: TRBV6-5; cdr3_nt: TGTGCCAGCAGCTGGGACAGAACTAACTATGGCTACACCTTC; cdr3_aa: CASSWDRTNYGYTF
d_call: NA; j_call: TRBJ2-1; clone_size: NA; v_call: TRBV27; cdr3_nt: TGTGCCAGCAGTTTGACACCCGGTTCCTACAATGAGCAGTTCTTC; cdr3_aa: CASSLTPGSYNEQFF
d_call: NA; j_call: TRBJ1-5; clone_size: once; v_call: TRBV19; cdr3_nt: TGTGCCAGTAGTGGGATATATAGCAATCAGCCCCAGCATTTT; cdr3_aa: CASSGIYSNQPQHF
d_call: NA; j_call: TRBJ2-7; clone_size: NA; v_call: TRBV7-2; cdr3_nt: TGTGCCAGCAGCTTAGTGGACAGCGAAGCCTACGAGCAGTACTTC; cdr3_aa: CASSLVDSEAYEQYF
d_call: TRBD1; j_call: TRBJ1-2; clone_size: NA; v_call: TRBV27; cdr3_nt: TGTGCCAGCAGTTTATCACCGACACAGGGGGCTTACTATGGCTACACCTTC; cdr3_aa: CASSLSPTQGAYYGYTF
d_call: NA; j_call: TRBJ1-1; clone_size: NA; v_call: TRBV9; cdr3_nt: TGTGCCAGCAGCGTAGGGGGTTCCACTGAAGCTTTCTTT; cdr3_aa: CASSVGGSTEAFF
d_call: NA; j_call: TRBJ1-4; clone_size: NA; v_call: TRBV10-3; cdr3_nt: TGTGCCATCAGTGAGTCCCCGCCCAAAGATGAAAAACTGTTTTTT; cdr3_aa: CAISESPPKDEKLFF
d_call: NA; j_call: TRBJ2-2; clone_size: NA; v_call: TRBV29-1; cdr3_nt: TGCAGCGTTGTCGCTTTTAACACCGGGGAGCTGTTTTTT; cdr3_aa: CSVVAFNTGELFF
d_call: NA; j_call: TRBJ2-6; clone_size: few; v_call: TRBV15; cdr3_nt: TGTGCCACCAGCCCAGACAGAATCTCTGGGGCCAACGTCCTGACTTTC; cdr3_aa: CATSPDRISGANVLTF
d_call: NA; j_call: TRBJ1-1; clone_size: NA; v_call: TRBV6-5; cdr3_nt: TGTGCCAGCAGCCTTCAGTCAGGTGGTGAAGCTTTCTTT; cdr3_aa: CASSLQSGGEAFF
d_call: TRBD2; j_call: TRBJ2-1; clone_size: NA; v_call: TRBV4-1; cdr3_nt: TGCGCCAGCAGCCCAATCACGGGAGGGAGGCCCAATGAGCAGTTCTTC; cdr3_aa: CASSPITGGRPNEQFF
d_call: NA; j_call: TRBJ2-1; clone_size: NA; v_call: TRBV11-2; cdr3_nt: TGTGCCAGCAGCTCCCCCGGGGCGTCCTTCACGGTCGATGAGCAGTTCTTC; cdr3_aa: CASSSPGASFTVDEQFF
d_call: TRBD2; j_call: TRBJ2-2; clone_size: NA; v_call: TRBV19; cdr3_nt: TGTGCCAGTAGTCCTCTAGCGGGAGGTCCCACCGGGGAGCTGTTTTTT; cdr3_aa: CASSPLAGGPTGELFF
d_call: TRBD1; j_call: TRBJ1-5; clone_size: NA; v_call: TRBV6-6; cdr3_nt: TGTGCCAGCAGTCTGACAGGGGGCGGCAATCAGCCCCAGCATTTT; cdr3_aa: CASSLTGGGNQPQHF
d_call: TRBD1; j_call: TRBJ1-2; clone_size: few; v_call: TRBV7-6; cdr3_nt: TGTGCCAGCAGCTCCGCCGGGACAGCCGGCTACACCTTC; cdr3_aa: CASSSAGTAGYTF
d_call: NA; j_call: TRBJ2-1; clone_size: medium-sized; v_call: TRBV29-1; cdr3_nt: TGCAGCGGACGAGATCCCCTCTCCTACAATGAGCAGTTCTTC; cdr3_aa: CSGRDPLSYNEQFF
d_call: NA; j_call: TRBJ2-1; clone_size: NA; v_call: TRBV30; cdr3_nt: TGTGCCTGGAGTGTAATCCCCGAGCAGTTCTTC; cdr3_aa: CAWSVIPEQFF
d_call: NA; j_call: TRBJ1-5; clone_size: NA; v_call: TRBV7-9; cdr3_nt: TGTGCCAGCAGCTTAGAGTATAGCAATCAGCCCCAGCATTTT; cdr3_aa: CASSLEYSNQPQHF
d_call: NA; j_call: TRBJ2-3; clone_size: NA; v_call: TRBV6-6; cdr3_nt: TGTGCCAGCAGGCCTGGGGCCTTCGATACGCAGTATTTT; cdr3_aa: CASRPGAFDTQYF
d_call: TRBD2; j_call: TRBJ2-3; clone_size: NA; v_call: TRBV4-3; cdr3_nt: TGCGCCAGCAGCCAAGAACTCGCGGGGGGCTTAGATACGCAGTATTTT; cdr3_aa: CASSQELAGGLDTQYF
d_call: NA; j_call: TRBJ2-7; clone_size: NA; v_call: TRBV6-4; cdr3_nt: TGTGCCAGCAGGGACAGACCCTACGAGCAGTACTTC; cdr3_aa: CASRDRPYEQYF
d_call: NA; j_call: TRBJ1-2; clone_size: NA; v_call: TRBV29-1; cdr3_nt: TGCAGCGTGGTCAGGGAATTTTCGGACGGCTACACCTTC; cdr3_aa: CSVVREFSDGYTF
d_call: TRBD1; j_call: TRBJ1-1; clone_size: few; v_call: TRBV13; cdr3_nt: TGTGCCAGCAGCTTAGGCCTTGGGACAGGGGGCGCTTTCTTT; cdr3_aa: CASSLGLGTGGAFF
d_call: NA; j_call: TRBJ2-1; clone_size: NA; v_call: TRBV10-3; cdr3_nt: TGTGCCATCAGAATTCACAATGAGCAGTTCTTC; cdr3_aa: CAIRIHNEQFF
d_call: TRBD1; j_call: TRBJ1-1; clone_size: few; v_call: TRBV5-1; cdr3_nt: TGCGCCAGCAGGCTGGGACAGCCTGAGAACACTGAAGCTTTCTTT; cdr3_aa: CASRLGQPENTEAFF
d_call: NA; j_call: TRBJ2-2; clone_size: NA; v_call: TRBV28; cdr3_nt: TGTGCCAGCAGTTTTTCTTTGGAGCAGTCGAACACCGGGGAGCTGTTTTTT; cdr3_aa: CASSFSLEQSNTGELFF
d_call: NA; j_call: TRBJ2-7; clone_size: NA; v_call: TRBV5-1; cdr3_nt: TGCGCCAGCAGCTGGGACCGGTCTTACTACGAGCAGTACTTC; cdr3_aa: CASSWDRSYYEQYF
d_call: NA; j_call: TRBJ2-3; clone_size: NA; v_call: TRBV13; cdr3_nt: TGTGCCAGCAGCTCAGGAGGGGGCTTACATATTTCCGGCACAGATACGCAGTATTTT; cdr3_aa: CASSSGGGLHISGTDTQYF
d_call: NA; j_call: TRBJ2-5; clone_size: NA; v_call: TRBV5-6; cdr3_nt: TGTGCCAGCAGCTGGGGGGGGGACAGTCAAGAGACCCAGTACTTC; cdr3_aa: CASSWGGDSQETQYF
d_call: TRBD1; j_call: TRBJ2-1; clone_size: NA; v_call: TRBV9; cdr3_nt: TGTGCCAGCAGCGAGTGGGGGACAGAGGACAATGAGCAGTTCTTC; cdr3_aa: CASSEWGTEDNEQFF
d_call: TRBD1; j_call: TRBJ2-7; clone_size: NA; v_call: TRBV10-3; cdr3_nt: TGTGCCATCAAGTCGACAGGGCCCGACGAGCAGTACTTC; cdr3_aa: CAIKSTGPDEQYF
d_call: TRBD1; j_call: TRBJ2-7; clone_size: NA; v_call: TRBV11-2; cdr3_nt: TGTGCCAGCAGCTTCGGACAGGGGTTAACCTACGAGCAGTACTTC; cdr3_aa: CASSFGQGLTYEQYF
d_call: TRBD1; j_call: TRBJ2-5; clone_size: NA; v_call: TRBV28; cdr3_nt: TGTGCCAGCAGTTTAAGACGGGACAGCCCCGAGACCCAGTACTTC; cdr3_aa: CASSLRRDSPETQYF
d_call: NA; j_call: TRBJ2-7; clone_size: NA; v_call: TRBV4-1; cdr3_nt: TGCGCCAGCAGCCAAGATCTACCAGGGGCCGAGCAGTACTTC; cdr3_aa: CASSQDLPGAEQYF
d_call: TRBD2; j_call: TRBJ2-2; clone_size: NA; v_call: TRBV7-2; cdr3_nt: TGTGCCAGCAGCTTAGTGGGACTAGCGGATGCACCGGGGGAGCTGTTTTTT; cdr3_aa: CASSLVGLADAPGELFF
d_call: NA; j_call: TRBJ2-7; clone_size: NA; v_call: TRBV11-3; cdr3_nt: TGTGCCAGCAGCCCCCCCAACAAAAACTACGAGCAGTACTTC; cdr3_aa: CASSPPNKNYEQYF
d_call: NA; j_call: TRBJ2-3; clone_size: once; v_call: TRBV7-9; cdr3_nt: TGTGCCAGCAGCCCCGACGCGGATACGCAGTATTTT; cdr3_aa: CASSPDADTQYF
d_call: NA; j_call: TRBJ2-3; clone_size: NA; v_call: TRBV29-1; cdr3_nt: TGCAGCGTTGTTTCGCCGGGGGCGACAGATACGCAGTATTTT; cdr3_aa: CSVVSPGATDTQYF
d_call: NA; j_call: TRBJ1-1; clone_size: NA; v_call: TRBV5-8; cdr3_nt: TGTGCCAGCAGCGGCGAGGGATGGGCTGAAGCTTTCTTT; cdr3_aa: CASSGEGWAEAFF
d_call: NA; j_call: TRBJ1-1; clone_size: NA; v_call: TRBV14; cdr3_nt: TGTGCCAGCAGCTGGACAGTAACTGAAGCTTTCTTT; cdr3_aa: CASSWTVTEAFF
d_call: NA; j_call: TRBJ1-1; clone_size: NA; v_call: TRBV29-1; cdr3_nt: TGCAGCGTTGACAGGGATATCATTACGAACACTGAAGCTTTCTTT; cdr3_aa: CSVDRDIITNTEAFF
d_call: NA; j_call: TRBJ1-5; clone_size: NA; v_call: TRBV6-5; cdr3_nt: TGTGCCAGCAGTTACTCAAGAAGCAATCAGCCCCAGCATTTT; cdr3_aa: CASSYSRSNQPQHF